Sequencing of this T cell receptor (beta chain) was carried out in a study of shared clonotypes between healthy human individuals. With 4 bases removed from V and 4 bases from J, the gap between germline ends came to 13 bases. The CDR3 has 14 amino acids. Germline V gene sequence: CDR1 SGHAT, CDR2 FQNNGV. Profiled with immunoSEQ multiplex PCR; TCRdb holds only in-frame clones, not every one. The sample has roughly 1,000,000 clones; around three quarters are singletons. Points on this clone: What it binds is unknown.

Whole-study findings and limits: It was the few donors that limited the genetic and exposure-history diversity represented.

The source is a man between 18 and 29 years old in good health. Some clones in this sample may be carry-over from other donors' samples. Source material: memory CD4+ T cells from PBMCs. Subset defined: CD45RA-negative fraction. The chain recombines TRBV11-2 with TRBJ2-5; possible D gene TRBD1, 7 bases. As DNA, the CDR3 is TGTGCCAGCAGCTCGGGGGACAGTCTAGAGACCCAGTACTTC. It specifies CASSSGDSLETQYF.